This note documents a single TCR beta chain sequence. Antigen unknown. CDR3 length: 15 amino acids. Germline V lookup: CDR1 LNHDA, CDR2 SQIVND (reference sequence). The data were obtained in a study of CXCR3-negative and CXCR3-positive naive CD8 T cells. Study-level findings and limits: It was found that naive subsets had comparable surface CD5, and TCR strength was inferred from TRB CDR3 properties. CXCR3-positive naive cells carried more hydrophobic TRB CDR3s than CXCR3-negative naive cells did. Cryopreserved cells showed partially decreased CXCR3 expression, and most assays used fresh PBMCs.

Every subset of CD8+ T cells was sorted in triplicate at a few hundred thousand cells each. The TRB libraries of cDNA were built by UMI-labeled 5' RACE. TCRdb processed the 5' RACE reads again and assigns one entry to each CDR3 protein, with no DNA. The clone table shows under 150,000 distinct CDR3 sequences, with the ten largest holding roughly 0.28%. This TCR derives from a human donor in good health. Some clones in this sample may be carry-over from other donors' samples. The chain joins TRBV19 to TRBJ1-1; TCRdb proposes TRBD1, but this gene call is untestable without DNA. Sample: naive CXCR3+ CD8+ T cells from blood. Indicated subset: CD45RO-CCR7+CD27+CD95- naive CD8+ T cells expressing CXCR3 (TNR3+). CDR3 protein: CASSPGQGLGTEAFF.